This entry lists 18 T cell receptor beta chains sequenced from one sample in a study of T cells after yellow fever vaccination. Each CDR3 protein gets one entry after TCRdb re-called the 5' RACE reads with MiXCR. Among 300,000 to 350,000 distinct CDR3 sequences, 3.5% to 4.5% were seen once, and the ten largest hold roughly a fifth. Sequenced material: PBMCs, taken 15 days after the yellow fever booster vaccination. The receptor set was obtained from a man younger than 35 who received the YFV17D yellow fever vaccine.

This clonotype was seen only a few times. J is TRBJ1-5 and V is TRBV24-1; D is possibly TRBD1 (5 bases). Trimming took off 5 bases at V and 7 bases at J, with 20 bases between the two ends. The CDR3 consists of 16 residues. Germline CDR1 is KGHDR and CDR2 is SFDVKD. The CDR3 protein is CATSGHKGTENQPQHF. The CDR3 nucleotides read TGTGCCACCAGTGGCCACAAAGGGACTGAAAACCAGCCCCAGCATTTT.

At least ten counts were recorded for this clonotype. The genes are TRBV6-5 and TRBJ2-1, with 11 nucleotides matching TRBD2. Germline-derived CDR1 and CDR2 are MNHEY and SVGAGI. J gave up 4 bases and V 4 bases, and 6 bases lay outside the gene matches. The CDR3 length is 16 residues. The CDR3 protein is CASSSHGLAGYNEQFF. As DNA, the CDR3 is TGTGCCAGCAGTTCTCACGGACTAGCGGGTTACAATGAGCAGTTCTTC.

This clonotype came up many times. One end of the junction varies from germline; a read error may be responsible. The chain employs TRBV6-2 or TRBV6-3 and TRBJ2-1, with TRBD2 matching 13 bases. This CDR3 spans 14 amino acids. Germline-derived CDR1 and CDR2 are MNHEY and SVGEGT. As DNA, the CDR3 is TGTGCCAGCACCCTCCTTGGACTAGCGGGGGAAAAAATCTTC. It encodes CASTLLGLAGEKIF.

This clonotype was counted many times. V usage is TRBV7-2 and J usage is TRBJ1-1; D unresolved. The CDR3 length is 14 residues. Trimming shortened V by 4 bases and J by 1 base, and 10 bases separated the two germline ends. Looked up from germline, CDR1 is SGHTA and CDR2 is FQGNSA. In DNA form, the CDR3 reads TGTGCCAGCAGCTCTGGGATCCCGAACACTGAAGCTTTCTTT. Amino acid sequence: CASSSGIPNTEAFF.

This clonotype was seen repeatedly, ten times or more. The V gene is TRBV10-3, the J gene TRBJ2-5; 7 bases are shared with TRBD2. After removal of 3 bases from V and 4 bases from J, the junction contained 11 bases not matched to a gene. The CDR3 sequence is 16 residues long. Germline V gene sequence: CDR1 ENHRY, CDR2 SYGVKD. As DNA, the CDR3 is TGTGCCATCAGTGATCCAGGGCGGGGGAGTGGAGAGACCCAGTACTTC. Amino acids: CAISDPGRGSGETQYF.

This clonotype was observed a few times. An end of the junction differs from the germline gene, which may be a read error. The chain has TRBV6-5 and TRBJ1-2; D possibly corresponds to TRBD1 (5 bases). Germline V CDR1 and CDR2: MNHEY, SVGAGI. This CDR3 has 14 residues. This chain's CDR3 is CASSYLPGNYGYNF. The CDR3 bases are TGTGCCAGCAGTTACCTCCCAGGGAACTATGGCTACAACTTC.

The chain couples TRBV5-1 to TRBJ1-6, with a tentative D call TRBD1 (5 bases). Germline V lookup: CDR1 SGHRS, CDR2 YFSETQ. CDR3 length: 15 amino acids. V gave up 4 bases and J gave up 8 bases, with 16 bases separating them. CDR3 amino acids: CASSQTVTGDSPLHF. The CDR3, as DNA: TGCGCCAGCAGCCAGACAGTGACTGGGGATTCACCCCTCCACTTT.

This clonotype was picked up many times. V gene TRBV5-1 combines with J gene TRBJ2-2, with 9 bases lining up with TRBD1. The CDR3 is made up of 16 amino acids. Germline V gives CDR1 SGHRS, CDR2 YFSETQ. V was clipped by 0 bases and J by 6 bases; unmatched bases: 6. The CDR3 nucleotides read TGCGCCAGCAGCTTGGGGGACAGGGCCCTGGCCGGGGAGCTGTTTTTT. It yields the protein CASSLGDRALAGELFF.

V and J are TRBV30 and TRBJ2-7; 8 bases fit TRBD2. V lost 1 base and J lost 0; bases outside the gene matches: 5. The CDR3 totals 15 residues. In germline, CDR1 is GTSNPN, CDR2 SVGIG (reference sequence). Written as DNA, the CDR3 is TGTGCCTGGAGTGCCCTCGGGGGGGGCTCCTACGAGCAGTACTTC. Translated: CAWSALGGGSYEQYF.

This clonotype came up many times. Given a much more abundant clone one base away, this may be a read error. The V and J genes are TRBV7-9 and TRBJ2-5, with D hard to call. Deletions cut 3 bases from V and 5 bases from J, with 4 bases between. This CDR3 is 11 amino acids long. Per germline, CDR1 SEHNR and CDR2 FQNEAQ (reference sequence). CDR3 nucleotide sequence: TGTGCCAGCAGCTTCTGGGAGACCCAGTACTTC. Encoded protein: CASSFWETQYF.

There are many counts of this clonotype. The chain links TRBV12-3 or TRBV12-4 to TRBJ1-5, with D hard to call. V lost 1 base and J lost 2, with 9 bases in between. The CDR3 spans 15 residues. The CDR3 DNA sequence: TGTGCCAGCAGTTTAGGGGATCGTGGCAATCAGCCCCAGCATTTT. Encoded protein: CASSLGDRGNQPQHF.

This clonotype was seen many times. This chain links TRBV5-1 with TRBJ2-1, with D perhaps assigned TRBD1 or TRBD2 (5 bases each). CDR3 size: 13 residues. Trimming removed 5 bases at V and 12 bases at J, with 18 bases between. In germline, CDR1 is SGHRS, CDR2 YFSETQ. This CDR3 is CASRTPPGARQFF. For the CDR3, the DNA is TGCGCCAGCAGGACCCCACCCGGGGCACGGCAGTTCTTC.

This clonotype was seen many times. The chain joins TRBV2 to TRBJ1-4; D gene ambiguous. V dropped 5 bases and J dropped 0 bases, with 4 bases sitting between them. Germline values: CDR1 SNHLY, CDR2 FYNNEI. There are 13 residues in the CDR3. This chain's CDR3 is CASSPTTNEKLFF. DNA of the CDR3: TGTGCCAGCAGTCCCACAACTAATGAAAAACTGTTTTTT.

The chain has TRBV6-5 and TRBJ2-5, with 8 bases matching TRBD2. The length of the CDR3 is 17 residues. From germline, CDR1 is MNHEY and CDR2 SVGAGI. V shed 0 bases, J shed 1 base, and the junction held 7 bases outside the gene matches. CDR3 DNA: TGTGCCAGCAGTTACTCTAGGGCGGGAGGAACCCAAGAGACCCAGTACTTC. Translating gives CASSYSRAGGTQETQYF.

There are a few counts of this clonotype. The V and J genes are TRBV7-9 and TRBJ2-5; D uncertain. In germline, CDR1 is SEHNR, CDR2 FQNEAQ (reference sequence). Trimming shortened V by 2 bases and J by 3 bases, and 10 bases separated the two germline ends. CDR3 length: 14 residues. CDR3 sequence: CASSLNLVEETQYF. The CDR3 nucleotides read TGTGCCAGCAGCTTAAACCTGGTGGAAGAGACCCAGTACTTC.

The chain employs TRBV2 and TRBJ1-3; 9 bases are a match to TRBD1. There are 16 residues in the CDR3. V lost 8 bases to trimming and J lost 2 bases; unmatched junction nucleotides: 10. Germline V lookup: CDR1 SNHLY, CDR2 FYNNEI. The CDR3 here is CASLRGRDRAGNTIYF. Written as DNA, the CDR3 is TGTGCCAGCTTACGTGGGAGGGACAGGGCTGGAAACACCATATATTTT. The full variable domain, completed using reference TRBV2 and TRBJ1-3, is EPEVTQTPSHQVTQMGQEVILRCVPISNHLYFYWYRQILGQKVEFLVSFYNNEISEKSEIFDDQFSVERPDGSNFTLKIRSTKLEDSAMYFCASLRGRDRAGNTIYFGEGSWLTVV.

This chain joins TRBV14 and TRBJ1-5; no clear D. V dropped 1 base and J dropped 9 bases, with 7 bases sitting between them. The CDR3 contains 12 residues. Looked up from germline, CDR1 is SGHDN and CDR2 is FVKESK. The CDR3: CASSQGSGPQHF. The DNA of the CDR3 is TGTGCCAGCAGCCAAGGTTCCGGGCCCCAGCATTTT.

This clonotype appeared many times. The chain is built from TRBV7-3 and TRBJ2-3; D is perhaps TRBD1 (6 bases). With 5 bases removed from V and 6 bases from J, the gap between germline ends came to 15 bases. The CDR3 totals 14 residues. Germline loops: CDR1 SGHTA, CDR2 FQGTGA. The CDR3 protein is CASSPGPQGDTQYF. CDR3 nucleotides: TGTGCCAGCAGCCCAGGCCCACAGGGCGATACGCAGTATTTT.